This TCR beta chain was sequenced during a study of siplizumab effects on memory and regulatory T cells. Whole-study findings and limits: Proliferating CD4+ or CD8+ clones, roughly 80-95% of them, lacked an assignable naive or memory phenotype. The suppressive capacity of proliferating Tregs from siplizumab cultures remained unconfirmed. The Treg-derived share of mappable alloreactive CD4+ clones averaged roughly 64% with siplizumab and 26.9% in controls.

Trimming at V came to 4 bases and at J to 5 bases, leaving 8 bases not matched to a gene. The CDR3 sequence is 16 residues long. Germline V gene lookup returns CDR1 LNHNV and CDR2 YYDKDF (reference sequence). Some clones are missing from TCRdb's copy, which holds only in-frame ones; the method was immunoSEQ multiplex PCR. The sample yields 90,000 to 120,000 clones, more than 85% seen once. Concerning this clone: Its antigen is not known.

The receptor was derived from a human donor in good health. Some clones in this sample may be carry-over from other donors' samples. The source material was CD4+ T cells sorted from blood. V and J are TRBV15 and TRBJ2-7, with 13 bases fitting TRBD2. The CDR3 region is CATSTTGTSGIHEQYF. The CDR3 region has the DNA TGTGCCACCAGCACCACTGGGACTAGCGGGATCCACGAGCAGTACTTC.